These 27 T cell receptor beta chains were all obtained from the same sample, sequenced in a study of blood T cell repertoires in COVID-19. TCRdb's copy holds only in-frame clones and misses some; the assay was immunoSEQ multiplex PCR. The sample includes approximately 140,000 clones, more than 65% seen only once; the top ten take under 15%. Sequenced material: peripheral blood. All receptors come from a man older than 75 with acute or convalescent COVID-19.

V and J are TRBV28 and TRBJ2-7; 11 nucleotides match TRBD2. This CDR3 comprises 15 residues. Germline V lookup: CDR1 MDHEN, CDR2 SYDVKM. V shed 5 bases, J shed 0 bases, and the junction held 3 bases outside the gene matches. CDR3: CASSRLAGSSYEQYF. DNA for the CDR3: TGTGCCAGCAGTAGACTAGCGGGGAGCTCCTACGAGCAGTACTTC.

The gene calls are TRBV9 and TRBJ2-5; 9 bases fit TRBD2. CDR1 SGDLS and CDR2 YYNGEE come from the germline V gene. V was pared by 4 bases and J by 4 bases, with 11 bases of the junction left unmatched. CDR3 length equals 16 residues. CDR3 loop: CASSPGSSGVIETQYF. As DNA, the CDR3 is TGTGCCAGCAGCCCCGGTTCTAGCGGGGTTATAGAGACCCAGTACTTC.

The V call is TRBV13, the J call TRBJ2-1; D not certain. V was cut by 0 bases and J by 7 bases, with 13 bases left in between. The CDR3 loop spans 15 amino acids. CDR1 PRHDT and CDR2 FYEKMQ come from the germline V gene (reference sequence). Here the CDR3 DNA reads TGTGCCAGCAGCTTAGGCCCTCGGAGCCATAATGAGCAGTTCTTC. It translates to CASSLGPRSHNEQFF.

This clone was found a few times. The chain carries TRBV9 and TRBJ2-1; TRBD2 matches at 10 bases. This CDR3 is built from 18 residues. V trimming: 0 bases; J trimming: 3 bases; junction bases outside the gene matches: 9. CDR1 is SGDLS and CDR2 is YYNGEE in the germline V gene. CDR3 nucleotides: TGTGCCAGCAGCGTAGCAGCCCCTAGCGGGGGAATCTACAATGAGCAGTTCTTC. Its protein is CASSVAAPSGGIYNEQFF.

The DNA for the CDR3 is TGTGCCAGCAGCCCGGAGTACGGCGAGCAGTACTTC. Translation gives CASSPEYGEQYF. The V and J genes are TRBV6-5 and TRBJ2-7, with D unclear. V lost 6 bases and J 6 bases, leaving 12 bases between the germline ends. This CDR3 is built from 12 residues. Germline V gene lookup returns CDR1 MNHEY and CDR2 SVGAGI.

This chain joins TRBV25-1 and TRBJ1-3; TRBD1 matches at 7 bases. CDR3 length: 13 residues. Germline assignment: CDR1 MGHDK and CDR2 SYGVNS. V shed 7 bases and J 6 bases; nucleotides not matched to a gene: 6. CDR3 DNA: TGTGCCAGCACCCCACAGGGGATAAACACCATATATTTT. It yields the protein CASTPQGINTIYF.

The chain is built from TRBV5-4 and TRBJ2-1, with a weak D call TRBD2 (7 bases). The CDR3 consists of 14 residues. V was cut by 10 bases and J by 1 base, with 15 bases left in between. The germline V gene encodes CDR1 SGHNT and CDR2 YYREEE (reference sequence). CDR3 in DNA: TGTGCCGGAGGAGGGGGGGTTTCCTACAATGAGCAGTTCTTC. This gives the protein CAGGGGVSYNEQFF.

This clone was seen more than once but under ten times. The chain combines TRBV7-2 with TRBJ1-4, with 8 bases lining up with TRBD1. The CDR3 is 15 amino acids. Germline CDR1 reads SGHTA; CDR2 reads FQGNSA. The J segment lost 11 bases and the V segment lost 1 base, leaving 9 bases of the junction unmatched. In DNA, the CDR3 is TGTGCCAGCAGCTTAGAGGGCAGGGGGCAGGGGAAACTGTTTTTT. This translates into CASSLEGRGQGKLFF.

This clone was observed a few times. CDR3 DNA sequence: TGTGCCAGCAGCCAGAATGGACAGGGATATGGCTACACCTTC. Translated, it gives CASSQNGQGYGYTF. The chain couples TRBV7-2 to TRBJ1-2; the match to TRBD1 covers 8 bases. There are 14 residues in the CDR3. Germline V gene sequence: CDR1 SGHTA, CDR2 FQGNSA. After removal of 5 bases from V and 5 bases from J, the junction contained 7 bases not matched to a gene.

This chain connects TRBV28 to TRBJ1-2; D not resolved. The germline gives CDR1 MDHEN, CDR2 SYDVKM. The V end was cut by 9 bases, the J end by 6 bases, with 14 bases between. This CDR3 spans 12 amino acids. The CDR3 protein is CASYADGNGYTF. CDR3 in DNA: TGTGCCAGTTACGCGGACGGGAATGGCTACACCTTC.

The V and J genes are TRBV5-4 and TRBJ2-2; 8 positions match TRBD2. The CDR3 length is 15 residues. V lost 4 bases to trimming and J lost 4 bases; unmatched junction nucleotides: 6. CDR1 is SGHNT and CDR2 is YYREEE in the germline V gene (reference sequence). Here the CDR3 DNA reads TGTGCCAGCAGCCGCGACGCGGGGGGCACCGGGGAGCTGTTTTTT. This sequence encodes CASSRDAGGTGELFF. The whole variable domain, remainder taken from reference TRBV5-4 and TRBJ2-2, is ETGVTQSPTHLIKTRGQQVTLRCSSQSGHNTVSWYQQALGQGPQFIFQYYREEENGRGNFPPRFSGLQFPNYSSELNVNALELDDSALYLCASSRDAGGTGELFFGEGSRLTVL.

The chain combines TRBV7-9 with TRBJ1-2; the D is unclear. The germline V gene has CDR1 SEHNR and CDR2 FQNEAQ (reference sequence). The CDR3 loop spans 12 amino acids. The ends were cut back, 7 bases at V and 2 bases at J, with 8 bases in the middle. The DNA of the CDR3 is TGTGCCAGCACACAGCTAAACTATGGCTACACCTTC. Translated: CASTQLNYGYTF.

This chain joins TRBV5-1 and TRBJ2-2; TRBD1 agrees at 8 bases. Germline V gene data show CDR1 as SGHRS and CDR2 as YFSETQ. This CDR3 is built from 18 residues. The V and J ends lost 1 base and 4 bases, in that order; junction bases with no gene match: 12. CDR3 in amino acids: CASSLTRQGPRGTGELFF. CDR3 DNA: TGCGCCAGCAGCTTGACCCGACAGGGGCCTAGGGGCACCGGGGAGCTGTTTTTT.

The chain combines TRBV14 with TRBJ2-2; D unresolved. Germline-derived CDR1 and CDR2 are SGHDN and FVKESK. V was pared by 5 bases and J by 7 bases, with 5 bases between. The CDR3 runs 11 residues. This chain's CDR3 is CASSENGELFF. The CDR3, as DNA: TGTGCCAGCAGCGAGAACGGGGAGCTGTTTTTT. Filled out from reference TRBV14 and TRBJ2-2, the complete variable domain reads EAGVTQFPSHSVIEKGQTVTLRCDPISGHDNLYWYRRVMGKEIKFLLHFVKESKQDESGMPNNRFLAERTGGTYSTLKVQPAELEDSGVYFCASSENGELFFGEGSRLTVL.

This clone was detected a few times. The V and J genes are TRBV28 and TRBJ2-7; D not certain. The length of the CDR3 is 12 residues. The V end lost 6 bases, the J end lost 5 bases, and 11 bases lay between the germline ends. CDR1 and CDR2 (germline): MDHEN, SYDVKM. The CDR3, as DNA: TGTGCCAGCAGCCTGGCGGTTGACGAGCAGTACTTC. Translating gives CASSLAVDEQYF.

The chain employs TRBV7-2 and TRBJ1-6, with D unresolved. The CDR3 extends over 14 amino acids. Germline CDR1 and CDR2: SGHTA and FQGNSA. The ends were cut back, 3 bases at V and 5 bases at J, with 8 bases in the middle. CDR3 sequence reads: CASSFRQDNSPLHF. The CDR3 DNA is TGTGCCAGCAGCTTCAGACAAGATAATTCACCCCTCCACTTT.

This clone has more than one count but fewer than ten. CDR3 nucleotide sequence: TGTGCCAGTAGTATAGGGACAGGGGGGGACACAGATACGCAGTATTTT. The encoded protein is CASSIGTGGDTDTQYF. V and J are TRBV19 and TRBJ2-3, with 10 bases lining up with TRBD1. Trimming cost V 1 base and J 2 bases; bases outside gene matches: 3. Germline V lookup: CDR1 LNHDA, CDR2 SQIVND (reference sequence). The CDR3 length is 16 residues.

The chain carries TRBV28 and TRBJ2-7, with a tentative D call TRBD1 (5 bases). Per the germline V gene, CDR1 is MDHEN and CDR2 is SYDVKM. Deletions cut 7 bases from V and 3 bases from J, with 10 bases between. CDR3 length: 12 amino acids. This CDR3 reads CASNRPFYEQYF. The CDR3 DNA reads TGTGCCAGCAACAGGCCCTTCTACGAGCAGTACTTC.

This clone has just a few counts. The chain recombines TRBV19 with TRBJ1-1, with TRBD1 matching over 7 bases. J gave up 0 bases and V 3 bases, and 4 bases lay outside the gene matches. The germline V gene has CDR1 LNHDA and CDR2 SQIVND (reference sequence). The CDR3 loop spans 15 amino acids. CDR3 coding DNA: TGTGCCAGTAGTATCCGGGACAGTGTGAACACTGAAGCTTTCTTT. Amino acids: CASSIRDSVNTEAFF.

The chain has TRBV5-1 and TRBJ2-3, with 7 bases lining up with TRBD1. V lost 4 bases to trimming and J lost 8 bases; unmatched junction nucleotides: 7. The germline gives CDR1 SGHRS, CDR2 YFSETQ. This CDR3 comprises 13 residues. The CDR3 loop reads CASSPKDRSTQYF. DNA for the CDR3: TGCGCCAGCAGCCCTAAGGACAGGTCTACGCAGTATTTT.

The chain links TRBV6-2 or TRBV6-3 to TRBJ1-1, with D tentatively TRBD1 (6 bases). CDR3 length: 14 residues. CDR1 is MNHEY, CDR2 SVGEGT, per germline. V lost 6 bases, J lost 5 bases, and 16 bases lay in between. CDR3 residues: CASSPGGAGTEAFF. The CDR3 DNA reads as TGTGCCAGCAGCCCCGGGGGGGCAGGGACTGAAGCTTTCTTT.

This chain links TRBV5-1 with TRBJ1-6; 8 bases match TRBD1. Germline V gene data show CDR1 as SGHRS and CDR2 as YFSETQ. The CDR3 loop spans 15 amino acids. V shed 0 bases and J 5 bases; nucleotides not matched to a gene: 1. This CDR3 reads CASSLGTGNNSPLHF. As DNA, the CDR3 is TGCGCCAGCAGCTTGGGGACAGGGAATAATTCACCCCTCCACTTT.

The CDR3 DNA reads as TGCGCCAGCAGCCAAGATCGGACAGGGCGCTATGGCTACACCTTC. Protein sequence: CASSQDRTGRYGYTF. The V and J genes are TRBV4-3 and TRBJ1-2, with 8 bases identical to TRBD1. Germline V gives CDR1 LGHNA, CDR2 YSLEER. The CDR3 loop spans 15 amino acids. The trim removed 0 bases at V and 4 bases at J, leaving 4 bases unmatched.

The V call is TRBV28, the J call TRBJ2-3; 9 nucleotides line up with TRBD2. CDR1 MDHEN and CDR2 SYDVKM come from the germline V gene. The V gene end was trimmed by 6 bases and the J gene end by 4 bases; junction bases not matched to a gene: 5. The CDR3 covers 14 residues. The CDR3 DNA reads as TGTGCCAGCAGGGGCGGGGGGGCCTCAGATACGCAGTATTTT. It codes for CASRGGGASDTQYF.

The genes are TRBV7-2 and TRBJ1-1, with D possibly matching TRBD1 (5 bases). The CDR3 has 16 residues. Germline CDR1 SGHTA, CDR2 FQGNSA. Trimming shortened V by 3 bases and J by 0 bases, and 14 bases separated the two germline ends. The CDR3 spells CASSFGGGALNTEAFF. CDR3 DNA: TGTGCCAGCAGCTTCGGCGGAGGGGCCCTGAACACTGAAGCTTTCTTT.

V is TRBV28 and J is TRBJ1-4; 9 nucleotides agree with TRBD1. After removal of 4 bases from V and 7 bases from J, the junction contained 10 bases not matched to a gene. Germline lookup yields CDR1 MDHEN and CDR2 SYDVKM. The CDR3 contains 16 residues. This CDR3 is CASSSHPGQGREKLFF. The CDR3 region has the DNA TGTGCCAGCAGTTCCCACCCGGGACAGGGACGTGAAAAACTGTTTTTT.

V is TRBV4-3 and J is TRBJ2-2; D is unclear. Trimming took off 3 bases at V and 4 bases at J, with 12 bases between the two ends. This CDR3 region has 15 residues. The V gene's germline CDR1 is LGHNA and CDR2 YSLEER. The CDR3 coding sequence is TGCGCCAGCAGCCAGAGCCGGAGTGGCACCGGGGAGCTGTTTTTT. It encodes CASSQSRSGTGELFF.